The clone carrying this T cell receptor beta chain was found many times. Its antigen is unidentified. The data stem from a study of neurological immune-mediated disorders. Findings and caveats of the study: None of the CDR3 amino acid sequences of expanded clones were shared across subjects, and this suggested private repertoires in all groups. Multiple sclerosis patients had less TCR clonal expansion than even healthy controls, unlike HTLV-1-associated myelopathy.

The cDNA was generated by 5'RACE with 10-nucleotide random UMIs. Via MiXCR, TCRdb re-called the 5' RACE reads, giving one row per CDR3 protein. The sample lists approximately 60,000 distinct CDR3 sequences, approximately 4% seen once, with around 3.3% in the top ten. The receptor's source is a woman aged 25 to 39 with multiple sclerosis. The source material was PBMCs.

CDR3 sequence: CSTKLVNYGYTF. In DNA, the CDR3 is TGCAGTACGAAACTGGTTAACTATGGCTACACCTTC. The chain is built from TRBV29-1 and TRBJ1-2; D unclear. Germline V gene lookup returns CDR1 SQVTM and CDR2 ANQGSEA. The CDR3 sequence is 12 residues long.